Each of the 18 T cell receptor beta chains below was sequenced from the same sample in a study of T cell repertoires in aging, cancer and after chemotherapy. TCR beta rearrangements were amplified from peripheral blood genomic DNA. Rearranged V-D-J TRB sequences were amplified with a mixed TRB-A/B primer pool. In TCRdb, the multiplex PCR reads were re-called with MiXCR into one record per CDR3 protein. The sample has about 400 distinct CDR3 sequences, about a third seen once. The material sequenced was blood. These receptors originate from a human donor with a solid tumor.

About this clonotype: Mismatch with germline at one junction end may stem from a read error. The J gene is TRBJ2-1, the V gene TRBV6-4; tentatively, D is TRBD2 (6 bases). The CDR3 sequence is 15 residues long. The V gene's germline CDR1 is MRHNA and CDR2 SNTAGT. The CDR3 DNA reads as TGTGCCAGCTCCCTTGAAGCGGGCTCCTACAATGAGCGGTTCTTC. Translating gives CASSLEAGSYNERFF.

This clonotype was seen a single time. The rearrangement joins TRBV29-1 to TRBJ2-7, with D tentatively TRBD1 or TRBD2 (5 bases each). Germline loops: CDR1 SQVTM, CDR2 ANQGSEA. Trimming shortened V by 0 bases and J by 2 bases, and 11 bases separated the two germline ends. CDR3 length: 14 amino acids. The CDR3 nucleotides read TGCAGCGTTGAAGATGGCAGGGAGACCTACGAGCAGTACTTC. Protein product: CSVEDGRETYEQYF.

V usage is TRBV14 and J usage is TRBJ2-1, with D possibly being TRBD2 (5 bases). The CDR3 length is 14 residues. V lost 4 bases, J lost 8 bases, and 15 bases lay in between. From germline, CDR1 is SGHDN and CDR2 FVKESK. The CDR3 region is CASSPQTISDEQFF. The CDR3 DNA follows: TGTGCCAGCAGCCCGCAGACCATTAGCGATGAGCAGTTCTTC.

This clonotype has only a few counts. CDR3 amino acids: CSAQAGTSGSDEQYF. The DNA of the CDR3 is TGCAGTGCGCAAGCCGGGACTAGCGGGAGTGACGAGCAGTACTTC. The chain employs TRBV20-1 and TRBJ2-7; TRBD2 agrees at 14 bases. In germline, CDR1 is DFQATT, CDR2 SNEGSKA (reference sequence). CDR3 length: 15 amino acids. The V segment lost 6 bases and the J segment 5 bases; nucleotides outside the gene matches: 9.

Only a few counts were recorded for this clonotype. CDR3 bases: TGTGCCAGCAGCTTAGTTTTTCAGCTGGACACAATTTACACCGGGGAGCTGTTTTTT. Translation gives CASSLVFQLDTIYTGELFF. The chain uses TRBV11-2 and TRBJ2-2; D may be TRBD1 (5 bases). The CDR3 is made up of 19 amino acids. Deletions cut 1 base from V and 3 bases from J, with 21 bases between. The V gene's germline CDR1 is SGHAT and CDR2 FQNNGV.

V is TRBV29-1 and J is TRBJ2-7; D gene ambiguous. The V end lost 4 bases, the J end lost 3 bases, and 13 bases lay between the germline ends. This CDR3 has 13 amino acids. CDR1 is SQVTM and CDR2 is ANQGSEA in the germline V gene. CDR3 sequence: CSVVGQVNYEQYF. Here the CDR3 DNA reads TGCAGCGTTGTAGGGCAGGTAAACTACGAGCAGTACTTC.

This chain joins TRBV19 and TRBJ2-7; 12 nucleotides agree with TRBD2. The CDR3 totals 16 residues. Losses at the gene ends were 9 bases for V and 5 bases for J; bases not matched to a gene: 14. Germline assignment: CDR1 LNHDA and CDR2 SQIVND (reference sequence). CDR3 coding DNA: TGTGCCAGCAGTTCCCCAGGACTAGCGGGACGCGACGAGCAGTACTTC. As protein: CASSSPGLAGRDEQYF.

A remark on this clonotype: This sequence may be a read error, since a much larger clone differs from it by one base. The V call is TRBV19, the J call TRBJ2-1; TRBD1 matches 9 bases. The CDR3 has 16 residues. Per the germline V gene, CDR1 is LNHDA and CDR2 is SQIVND (reference sequence). The CDR3 sequence is CDSSTPGQGPYNEQFF. CDR3 nucleotides: TGTGACAGTAGTACACCTGGACAGGGGCCCTACAATGAGCAGTTCTTC.

By sample fraction, this clonotype is large. The chain has TRBV6-1 and TRBJ2-7, with D possibly being TRBD1 (5 bases). This CDR3 spans 15 amino acids. The germline V gene encodes CDR1 MNHNS and CDR2 SASEGT. V lost 2 bases and J 2 bases, leaving 13 bases between the germline ends. The CDR3, as DNA: TGTGCCAGCAGTGAAACGGCAGGGCCACCCTACGAGCAGTACTTC. This encodes CASSETAGPPYEQYF.

The V and J genes are TRBV18 and TRBJ2-1; TRBD2 matches at 11 bases. Germline CDR1 reads KGHSH; CDR2 reads LQKENI. With 1 base clipped from V and 4 bases from J, the junction kept 9 bases outside the gene matches. This CDR3 is built from 18 residues. DNA of the CDR3: TGTGCCAGCTCACCACGAGCCCCCGGGACTAGCGGATACAATGAGCAGTTCTTC. Amino acids: CASSPRAPGTSGYNEQFF.

In its sample, this clonotype ranks as hyperexpanded. The chain recombines TRBV19 with TRBJ2-1; D is undetermined. This CDR3 contains 13 residues. V dropped 3 bases and J dropped 9 bases, with 12 bases sitting between them. Germline values: CDR1 LNHDA, CDR2 SQIVND (reference sequence). CDR3: CASSITPSSEQFF. The CDR3 bases are TGTGCCAGTAGTATTACGCCTTCTAGTGAGCAGTTCTTC.

By share, this clonotype ranks as large (0.1 to 1%). V is TRBV29-1 and J is TRBJ1-1, with D unresolved. The length of the CDR3 is 13 residues. The V and J ends lost 6 bases and 8 bases respectively, with 19 bases between them. Looked up from germline, CDR1 is SQVTM and CDR2 is ANQGSEA. CDR3 in DNA: TGCAGCGTGGAACTTCGTTACTTGGGCGAAGCTTTCTTT. Amino acid sequence: CSVELRYLGEAFF. Together with reference TRBV29-1 and TRBJ1-1, the CDR3 gives the full variable domain: SAVISQKPSRDICQRGTSLTIQCQVDSQVTMMFWYRQQPGQSLTLIATANQGSEATYESGFVIDKFPISRPNLTFSTLTVSNMSPEDSSIYLCSVELRYLGEAFFGQGTRLTVV.

The chain recombines TRBV7-9 with TRBJ2-2; 9 nucleotides match TRBD1. J was trimmed by 3 bases and V by 5 bases; bases with no gene match: 7. In germline, CDR1 is SEHNR, CDR2 FQNEAQ (reference sequence). CDR3 length: 16 amino acids. Here the CDR3 reads CASSPIRTGDTGELFF. The CDR3 DNA reads TGTGCCAGCAGCCCCATACGGACAGGGGACACCGGGGAGCTGTTTTTT.

The chain carries TRBV7-6 and TRBJ1-4; D is unresolved. The CDR3 sequence is 16 residues long. The germline V and J ends were trimmed by 4 bases and 1 base, with 13 bases remaining between them. CDR1 SGHVS and CDR2 FNYEAQ come from the germline V gene. The CDR3 protein is CASSSGGPVTNEKLFF. The CDR3, as DNA: TGTGCCAGCAGCTCCGGAGGGCCCGTAACTAATGAAAAACTGTTTTTT.

By sample share, this clonotype is large (0.1 to 1%). This rearrangement joins TRBV7-6 to TRBJ2-5, with 15 nucleotides matching TRBD2. V gave up 5 bases and J gave up 5 bases; unmatched junction bases: 9. Germline loops: CDR1 SGHVS, CDR2 FNYEAQ. The CDR3 is made up of 17 amino acids. For the CDR3, the DNA is TGTGCCAGCAGCCCCCGGACAGGGACTAGCGGGAGGGAGACCCAGTACTTC. This encodes CASSPRTGTSGRETQYF.

This clonotype was counted between two and nine times. CDR3 in amino acids: CSARTEQYGYTF. The CDR3 DNA reads as TGCAGTGCCCGGACAGAGCAATATGGCTACACCTTC. The chain has TRBV20-1 and TRBJ1-2, with a weak D call TRBD1 (6 bases). The CDR3 covers 12 residues. Germline V gene lookup returns CDR1 DFQATT and CDR2 SNEGSKA (reference sequence). Between the trimmed V and J ends, which lost 6 bases and 5 bases, there was a span of 13 bases.

This clonotype appeared once. The chain couples TRBV10-3 to TRBJ2-7; TRBD2 matches 8 bases. Germline V gene sequence: CDR1 ENHRY, CDR2 SYGVKD. Trimming took 6 bases from V and 5 from J; bases not matched to a gene: 9. The CDR3 sequence is 14 residues long. As DNA, the CDR3 is TGTGCCATCAGACGAGCGGGAGAGGTGGACGAGCAGTACTTC. It yields the protein CAIRRAGEVDEQYF.

The V and J genes are TRBV7-9 and TRBJ2-7; the D is unclear. Trimming took off 3 bases at V and 0 bases at J, with 15 bases between the two ends. Germline-derived CDR1 and CDR2 are SEHNR and FQNEAQ (reference sequence). This CDR3 spans 16 amino acids. CDR3 in amino acids: CASSLPLRRNSYEQYF. CDR3 sequence (DNA): TGTGCCAGCAGCTTGCCTTTGCGCAGAAACTCCTACGAGCAGTACTTC. Based on the CDR3 plus reference TRBV7-9 and TRBJ2-7, the full variable domain is DTGVSQNPRHKITKRGQNVTFRCDPISEHNRLYWYRQTLGQGPEFLTYFQNEAQLEKSRLLSDRFSAERPKGSFSTLEIQRTEQGDSAMYLCASSLPLRRNSYEQYFGPGTRLTVT.